The 25 T cell receptor beta chains below all came from one sample that was sequenced in a study of shared clonotypes between healthy human individuals. The data were produced by immunoSEQ multiplex PCR, yet TCRdb's version contains in-frame clones alone and is incomplete. Here the sample spans under 2,500,000 clones, nearly 97% being singletons. What was sequenced was naive CD4+ T cells sorted from blood. Subset reported: CD45RA+ positively selected. The receptors come from a man aged 18 to 30 in good health.

This clone was recorded once. The chain has TRBV4-3 and TRBJ1-4; TRBD1 is a possible D gene (5 bases). There are 22 residues in the CDR3. CDR1 is LGHNA, CDR2 YSLEER, per germline. V lost 1 base to trimming and J lost 0 bases, with 27 bases between them. The CDR3 DNA reads TGCGCCAGCAGCCAAGTACTACCATCCTCACAGGTTATTCCGGCAACTAATGAAAAACTGTTTTTT. This encodes CASSQVLPSSQVIPATNEKLFF.

CDR3 protein: CASSPYKGGQETQYF. The CDR3 DNA reads as TGTGCCAGCAGTCCGTACAAGGGGGGCCAGGAGACCCAGTACTTC. The V and J genes are TRBV28 and TRBJ2-5; TRBD1 or TRBD2 may be the D gene (6 bases each). Germline CDR1 is MDHEN and CDR2 is SYDVKM. The ends were cut back, 5 bases at V and 5 bases at J, with 18 bases in the middle. The CDR3 runs 15 residues.

V is TRBV5-1 and J is TRBJ2-7; 8 bases align to TRBD1. After removal of 4 bases from V and 4 bases from J, the junction contained 10 bases not matched to a gene. The CDR3 is made up of 15 amino acids. Germline V gene sequence: CDR1 SGHRS, CDR2 YFSETQ. CDR3 DNA sequence: TGCGCCAGCAGCCTCGCAGGGGGCGCGGGTTACGAGCAGTACTTC. It is translated as CASSLAGGAGYEQYF.

The V call is TRBV11-2, the J call TRBJ2-1; 12 bases are shared with TRBD2. This CDR3 comprises 15 residues. Per the germline V gene, CDR1 is SGHAT and CDR2 is FQNNGV. With 5 bases clipped from V and 6 bases from J, the junction kept 5 bases outside the gene matches. Here the CDR3 DNA reads TGTGCCAGCAGCATCGCTAGCGGGAGGGCCAATGAGCAGTTCTTC. Protein product: CASSIASGRANEQFF.

This chain links TRBV7-9 with TRBJ1-1; no clear D. CDR1 and CDR2 (germline): SEHNR, FQNEAQ (reference sequence). The V and J ends lost 4 bases and 0 bases respectively, with 18 bases between them. The CDR3 has 17 amino acids. The CDR3 region is CASSSSPKTRVNTEAFF. As DNA, the CDR3 is TGTGCCAGCAGCTCATCCCCTAAGACACGGGTGAACACTGAAGCTTTCTTT.

The chain recombines TRBV4-2 with TRBJ2-1; D is unclear. Trimming removed 0 bases from V and 9 bases from J, with 6 bases in between. The CDR3 is 12 amino acids. Germline values: CDR1 LGHNA, CDR2 YNFKEQ. CDR3 coding DNA: TGTGCCAGCAGCCAAGATCAAGGTGAGCAGTTCTTC. Amino acids: CASSQDQGEQFF.

V is TRBV6-5 and J is TRBJ2-1; D is unresolved. Deletions cut 5 bases from V and 10 bases from J, with 9 bases between. Germline values: CDR1 MNHEY, CDR2 SVGAGI. CDR3 length: 11 residues. This chain's CDR3 is CASSNTREQFF. CDR3 DNA: TGTGCCAGCAGTAACACCCGGGAGCAGTTCTTC.

About this clone: Other DNA sequences of this sample code for an identical CDR3. The CDR3 DNA sequence: TGTGCCAGCAGCTTAGCCCTCTACACTGAAGCTTTCTTT. This gives the protein CASSLALYTEAFF. The chain couples TRBV11-2 to TRBJ1-1; no clear D gene. Germline lookup yields CDR1 SGHAT and CDR2 FQNNGV. The CDR3 covers 13 residues. Trimming removed 1 base at V and 3 bases at J, with 6 bases between.

This sequence joins TRBV7-9 and TRBJ1-5; TRBD1 is a possible D gene (5 bases). From germline, CDR1 is SEHNR and CDR2 FQNEAQ (reference sequence). This CDR3 region has 14 residues. The V gene lost 1 base and the J gene lost 6 bases, with 10 bases spanning the gap. DNA of the CDR3: TGTGCCAGCAGCTTAGGGACATTCGGTCAGCCCCAGCATTTT. Protein sequence: CASSLGTFGQPQHF.

The V and J genes are TRBV11-2 and TRBJ1-5; a possible D gene is TRBD1 (6 bases). Germline CDR1 is SGHAT and CDR2 is FQNNGV. V dropped 5 bases and J dropped 4 bases, with 9 bases sitting between them. The CDR3 sequence is 13 residues long. CDR3 protein: CASSRGGNQPQHF. The CDR3 nucleotides read TGTGCCAGCAGCCGAGGGGGAAATCAGCCCCAGCATTTT.

This sequence joins TRBV29-1 and TRBJ1-4; TRBD1 might be the D (5 bases). Germline CDR1 reads SQVTM; CDR2 reads ANQGSEA. The V end lost 5 bases, the J end lost 2 bases, and 15 bases lay between the germline ends. The CDR3 has 15 residues. CDR3 DNA: TGCAGCGTTCGGGGGGTTATAGGGACTAATGAAAAACTGTTTTTT. Translation: CSVRGVIGTNEKLFF.

The chain recombines TRBV4-1 with TRBJ1-3, with a weak D call TRBD1 (6 bases). The V gene's germline CDR1 is MGHRA and CDR2 YSYEKL. Deletions cut 6 bases from V and 0 bases from J, with 12 bases between. The CDR3 is 15 amino acids. The CDR3 DNA reads TGCGCCAGCAGACCCACAGGGAACTCTGGAAACACCATATATTTT. Amino acids: CASRPTGNSGNTIYF.

The genes are TRBV6-5 and TRBJ1-1; D is uncertain. Trimming shortened V by 3 bases and J by 1 base, and 6 bases separated the two germline ends. The CDR3 is 13 residues long. Per germline, CDR1 MNHEY and CDR2 SVGAGI. The chain's CDR3 is CASSYYPNTEAFF. Written as DNA, the CDR3 is TGTGCCAGCAGTTATTACCCGAACACTGAAGCTTTCTTT.

As to this clone: Compared with germline, one end of the junction differs, possibly owing to a read error. The chain employs TRBV7-7 and TRBJ2-5; D is possibly TRBD1 or TRBD2 (6 bases each). Germline V gene sequence: CDR1 SSHAT, CDR2 FNYEAQ (reference sequence). This CDR3 region has 17 residues. CDR3 DNA: TGTGCTAGCAGCCCCCCGGGGGCTCTAACTAGTTTAGAGACCCAGTACTTC. This codes for CASSPPGALTSLETQYF.

This chain uses TRBV5-1 with TRBJ1-1, with D perhaps TRBD1 (5 bases). V lost 1 base and J 1 base, leaving 11 bases between the germline ends. This CDR3 contains 15 residues. Germline CDR1 and CDR2: SGHRS and YFSETQ. The CDR3 protein is CASSLLGRGNTEAFF. In DNA form, the CDR3 reads TGCGCCAGCAGCTTGCTGGGACGGGGGAACACTGAAGCTTTCTTT.

This chain uses TRBV6-6 with TRBJ1-6; D is unresolved. V shed 7 bases and J shed 10 bases, with 17 bases lying between them. Looked up from germline, CDR1 is MNHNY and CDR2 is SVGAGI (reference sequence). CDR3 length: 14 amino acids. The DNA for the CDR3 is TGTGCCAGCACCGCGGACCCTCGGGCCTCACCCCTCCACTTT. Its translation: CASTADPRASPLHF.

The chain joins TRBV29-1 to TRBJ2-5; TRBD2 aligns across 8 bases. CDR3 length: 13 amino acids. Per germline, CDR1 SQVTM and CDR2 ANQGSEA. V was clipped by 8 bases and J by 1 base; unmatched bases: 6. The CDR3 bases are TGCAGCTCCGGGGGGGGGAGCCAAGAGACCCAGTACTTC. Its protein is CSSGGGSQETQYF.

The chain couples TRBV6-6 to TRBJ2-1; maybe TRBD2 (6 bases). This CDR3 has 13 residues. Germline V gene data show CDR1 as MNHNY and CDR2 as SVGAGI (reference sequence). The V and J ends lost 7 bases and 6 bases respectively, with 13 bases between them. CDR3 amino acids: CASIAGGINEQFF. CDR3 DNA: TGTGCCAGCATCGCCGGAGGGATCAATGAGCAGTTCTTC.

CDR3: CASSSDQGVTEAFF. The CDR3 coding sequence is TGCGCCAGCAGCTCGGACCAAGGTGTCACTGAAGCTTTCTTT. This rearrangement joins TRBV5-1 to TRBJ1-1; D call uncertain. Germline V lookup: CDR1 SGHRS, CDR2 YFSETQ. V was shortened by 3 bases and J by 4 bases, with 13 bases between the two germline ends. CDR3 size: 14 residues.

To note about this clone: The junction differs from germline at one of its ends, possibly a read error. CDR3 nucleotides: TGTGCCATCAGCGGGATGGAGGTCGGGTTGAATTTT. This codes for CAISGMEVGLNF. The chain couples TRBV10-3 to TRBJ1-3; D gene unclear. The germline V gene encodes CDR1 ENHRY and CDR2 SYGVKD. The CDR3 has 12 amino acids.

The chain uses TRBV19 and TRBJ1-1; no definite D call. V lost 4 bases, J lost 6 bases, and 18 bases lay in between. The CDR3 sequence is 15 residues long. Germline V gives CDR1 LNHDA, CDR2 SQIVND (reference sequence). The chain's CDR3 is CASSKKNKGGPEAFF. CDR3 coding DNA: TGTGCCAGTAGTAAGAAGAACAAGGGTGGGCCTGAAGCTTTCTTT.

This chain uses TRBV5-1 with TRBJ1-5; TRBD1 matches at 11 bases. J was trimmed by 3 bases and V by 0 bases; bases with no gene match: 8. The CDR3 runs 18 residues. The germline CDR1 and CDR2 sequences are SGHRS and YFSETQ. The CDR3: CASSLVGQGERFNQPQHF. CDR3 sequence (DNA): TGCGCCAGCAGCTTGGTGGGACAGGGGGAGAGGTTCAATCAGCCCCAGCATTTT.

J is TRBJ1-2 and V is TRBV6-6; possible D gene TRBD1, 6 bases. The CDR3 is 14 residues long. In germline, CDR1 is MNHNY, CDR2 SVGAGI (reference sequence). V lost 6 bases and J 4 bases, leaving 15 bases between the germline ends. CDR3 sequence reads: CASSPYREGYGYTF. CDR3 nucleotides: TGTGCCAGCAGCCCCTACAGGGAGGGCTATGGCTACACCTTC.

The V gene is TRBV7-8, the J gene TRBJ1-1; D may be TRBD1 (6 bases). From germline, CDR1 is SGHVS and CDR2 FQNEAQ. The CDR3 totals 16 residues. The germline V and J ends were trimmed by 4 bases and 1 base, with 16 bases remaining between them. The CDR3 here is CASSYQGSGANTEAFF. In nucleotides, the CDR3 is TGTGCCAGCAGCTACCAGGGATCGGGGGCGAACACTGAAGCTTTCTTT.

CDR3 in DNA: TGTGCCAGCAGCTATACGGGGTATGGAAACACCATATATTTT. Translating gives CASSYTGYGNTIYF. The chain carries TRBV7-9 and TRBJ1-3; D remains unclear. CDR1 and CDR2 from the germline V gene are SEHNR and FQNEAQ (reference sequence). CDR3 size: 14 residues. The germline V and J ends were trimmed by 4 bases and 3 bases, with 10 bases remaining between them. Based on the CDR3 plus reference TRBV7-9 and TRBJ1-3, the full variable domain is DTGVSQNPRHKITKRGQNVTFRCDPISEHNRLYWYRQTLGQGPEFLTYFQNEAQLEKSRLLSDRFSAERPKGSFSTLEIQRTEQGDSAMYLCASSYTGYGNTIYFGEGSWLTVV.